These 8 T cell receptor beta chains were all obtained from the same sample, sequenced in a study of response to subunit inactivated influenza vaccine. TCRdb itself ran the RT-PCR reads through MiXCR, one entry per CDR3 protein. The sample records around 200,000 distinct CDR3 sequences, approximately 15% being singletons. Specimen: CD8+ T cells sorted from PBMCs, collected roughly 5 days after vaccination. The receptor set was obtained from a man between 50 and 59 years old who received an inactivated influenza vaccine.

The chain recombines TRBV7-9 with TRBJ2-2; no firm D call. The CDR3 consists of 16 residues. CDR1 and CDR2 from the germline V gene are SEHNR and FQNEAQ (reference sequence). V was shortened by 4 bases and J by 3 bases, with 15 bases between the two germline ends. CDR3 loop: CASSSVAVLDTGELFF. CDR3 bases: TGTGCCAGCAGCTCCGTGGCAGTATTGGACACCGGGGAGCTGTTTTTT.

This clonotype has a handful of counts. This chain uses TRBV6-2 or TRBV6-3 with TRBJ2-1; D is uncertain. Germline lookup yields CDR1 MNHEY and CDR2 SVGEGT. This CDR3 spans 13 amino acids. The V gene lost 4 bases and the J gene lost 5 bases, with 9 bases spanning the gap. CDR3: CASSFGLNNEQFF. DNA for the CDR3: TGTGCCAGCAGTTTCGGCCTGAACAATGAGCAGTTCTTC.

The rearrangement links TRBV4-3 to TRBJ2-2, with no clear D. In germline, CDR1 is LGHNA, CDR2 YSLEER. The CDR3 runs to 16 residues. Trimming cost V 1 base and J 0 bases, with 9 bases left between them. CDR3 bases: TGCGCCAGCAGCCAAGTATGGGCTCCGAACACCGGGGAGCTGTTTTTT. This gives the protein CASSQVWAPNTGELFF.

The rearrangement links TRBV6-5 to TRBJ2-2; D ambiguous. The CDR3 extends over 14 amino acids. The V gene lost 0 bases and the J gene lost 4 bases, with 6 bases spanning the gap. Germline V lookup: CDR1 MNHEY, CDR2 SVGAGI. CDR3 DNA sequence: TGTGCCAGCAGTTACTCGATTGTCACCGGGGAGCTGTTTTTT. Translation gives CASSYSIVTGELFF.

This clonotype was observed a handful of times. V and J are TRBV12-3 or TRBV12-4 and TRBJ2-1; 11 positions match TRBD1. The CDR3 consists of 14 residues. Trimming cost V 3 bases and J 8 bases; bases outside gene matches: 3. CDR3 nucleotides: TGTGCCAGCAGTTTTGGGACAGGGGGTTATGAGCAGTTCTTC. It specifies CASSFGTGGYEQFF.

This rearrangement joins TRBV7-9 to TRBJ2-1, with no clear D. This CDR3 comprises 12 residues. CDR1 and CDR2 (germline): SEHNR, FQNEAQ (reference sequence). CDR3 residues: CAKHPQTNEQFF. CDR3 bases: TGTGCTAAGCACCCACAGACCAATGAGCAGTTCTTC. The variable domain in full, completed from reference TRBV7-9 and TRBJ2-1, reads DTGVSQNPRHKITKRGQNVTFRCDPISEHNRLYWYRQTLGQGPEFLTYFQNEAQLEKSRLLSDRFSAERPKGSFSTLEIQRTEQGDSAMYLCAKHPQTNEQFFGPGTRLTVL.

This clonotype was observed at least ten times. The chain recombines TRBV20-1 with TRBJ2-1; D ambiguous. This CDR3 comprises 16 residues. The V gene lost 0 bases and the J gene lost 6 bases, with 18 bases spanning the gap. Germline loops: CDR1 DFQATT, CDR2 SNEGSKA (reference sequence). The CDR3 protein is CSARDVSGVIVNEQFF. Here the CDR3 DNA reads TGCAGTGCTAGAGATGTTTCAGGTGTAATCGTCAATGAGCAGTTCTTC.

The sample holds a few counts of this clonotype. The V call is TRBV4-1, the J call TRBJ1-1; D remains unclear. This CDR3 has 16 amino acids. V was pared by 6 bases and J by 1 base, with 18 bases between. Germline CDR1 and CDR2: MGHRA and YSYEKL. The CDR3 DNA reads as TGCGCCAGCAGACCATGGGAGTTAGAGGCGAACACTGAAGCTTTCTTT. This translates into CASRPWELEANTEAFF.